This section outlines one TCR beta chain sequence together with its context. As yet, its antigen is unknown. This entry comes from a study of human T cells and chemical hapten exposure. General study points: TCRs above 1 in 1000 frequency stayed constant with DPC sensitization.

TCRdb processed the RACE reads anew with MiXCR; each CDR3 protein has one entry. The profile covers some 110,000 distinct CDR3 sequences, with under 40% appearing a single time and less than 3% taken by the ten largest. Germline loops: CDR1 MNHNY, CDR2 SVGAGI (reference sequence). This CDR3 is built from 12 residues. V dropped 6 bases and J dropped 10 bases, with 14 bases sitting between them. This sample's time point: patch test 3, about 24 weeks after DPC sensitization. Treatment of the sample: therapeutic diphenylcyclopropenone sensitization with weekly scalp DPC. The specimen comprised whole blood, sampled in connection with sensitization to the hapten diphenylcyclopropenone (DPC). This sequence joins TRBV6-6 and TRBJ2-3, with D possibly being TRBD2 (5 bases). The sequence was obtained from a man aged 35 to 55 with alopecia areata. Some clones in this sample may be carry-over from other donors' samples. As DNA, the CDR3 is TGTGCCAGCAGCCCGAGGGAATCCGCGCAGTATTTT. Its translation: CASSPRESAQYF.